This T cell receptor (beta chain) was profiled in a study of identical twins. Germline CDR1 reads SGHNT; CDR2 reads YYREEE (reference sequence). V shed 4 bases, J shed 6 bases, and the junction held 6 bases outside the gene matches. This CDR3 has 13 amino acids. TCRdb re-analysed the 5' RACE reads in MiXCR, keeping a single row per CDR3 protein. The sample carries 500,000 or so distinct CDR3 sequences, less than 25% recorded once. This clonotype was observed a handful of times. These sequences were also reported in another study, on T cells expressing NK-cell markers.

This clonotype was obtained from a woman between 18 and 29 years old in good health. The sample consisted of CD4+ T cells sorted from blood. The chain recombines TRBV5-4 with TRBJ1-2, with TRBD1 matching over 7 bases. DNA for the CDR3: TGTGCCAGCAGCGACTACAGGGGTGATGGCTACACCTTC. Amino acid sequence: CASSDYRGDGYTF.